This T cell receptor beta chain was sequenced for a study of T cells expressing NK-cell markers. On the study more broadly: From sorted CD3+CD56+NKG2C+, CD3+CD56+NKG2C- and CD3+CD56-NKG2C+ T cells came the TCR beta repertoires. With respect to HCMV, most of the eight sequenced donors were seropositive, and one was seronegative. General observations from the study: A range of about 1.0-7.5% of CD8+ T cells consisted of dominant NKG2C+ clonotypes in several donors.

With respect to this clonotype: Its antigen is unknown.

The CDR3 consists of 11 residues. The germline gives CDR1 SGHKS, CDR2 YYEKEE (reference sequence). TCR beta cDNA was made by 5'RACE template switching with UMIs. After re-calling the 5' RACE reads, TCRdb lists one entry per CDR3 protein, DNA absent. The repertoire table contains 150,000 to 200,000 distinct CDR3 sequences. The sequence was obtained from a man between 18 and 69 years old in good health. The rearrangement uses TRBV5-5 and TRBJ1-1. The specimen was blood T cells: a sorted CD56 or NKG2C T cell subset, CD4+ or CD8+ T cells, or bulk PBMC T cells (not recorded which). The CDR3 region is CASSFVLQTFF. Combining the CDR3 with reference TRBV5-5 and TRBJ1-1 gives the whole variable domain DAGVTQSPTHLIKTRGQQVTLRCSPISGHKSVSWYQQVLGQGPQFIFQYYEKEERGRGNFPDRFSARQFPNYSSELNVNALLLGDSALYLCASSFVLQTFFGQGTRLTVV.